One sample yielded the 31 T cell receptor beta chains listed below, sequenced in a study of blood T cell repertoires in COVID-19. Generated by immunoSEQ multiplex PCR, the TCRdb table keeps only in-frame clones and is missing some. The sample lists approximately 470,000 clones, about nine tenths occurring once. Sequencing was done on a sample of PBMCs or T cells enriched from blood (not recorded which). These receptors were collected from a woman aged 18-29 years who had recovered from COVID-19.

This clone was seen only a few times. This chain joins TRBV5-4 and TRBJ2-5; D not certain. The germline CDR1 and CDR2 sequences are SGHNT and YYREEE (reference sequence). The ends were cut back, 4 bases at V and 1 base at J, with 5 bases in the middle. CDR3 length: 12 residues. The CDR3 DNA is TGTGCCAGCAGCCTCCCCCAAGAGACCCAGTACTTC. Amino acids: CASSLPQETQYF. Using reference TRBV5-4 and TRBJ2-5 for the parts outside the CDR3, the full variable domain is ETGVTQSPTHLIKTRGQQVTLRCSSQSGHNTVSWYQQALGQGPQFIFQYYREEENGRGNFPPRFSGLQFPNYSSELNVNALELDDSALYLCASSLPQETQYFGPGTRLLVL.

The chain couples TRBV19 to TRBJ1-1; D unresolved. V lost 5 bases to trimming and J lost 5 bases, with 12 bases between them. This CDR3 has 13 residues. Germline-derived CDR1 and CDR2 are LNHDA and SQIVND (reference sequence). The DNA of the CDR3 is TGTGCCAGTAGTGTCGGAGGGAGGACTGAAGCTTTCTTT. It codes for CASSVGGRTEAFF.

The chain uses TRBV28 and TRBJ1-2, with 10 nucleotides matching TRBD1. CDR1 is MDHEN, CDR2 SYDVKM, per germline. The CDR3 sequence is 15 residues long. Germline trimming cut 3 bases from V and 6 bases from J; bases unmatched to any gene: 7. The CDR3 bases are TGTGCCAGCAGTTTGCCGATGGGACAGGGGAATGGCTACACCTTC. Translating gives CASSLPMGQGNGYTF.

J is TRBJ1-1 and V is TRBV6-1; D perhaps matches TRBD1 (5 bases). V was clipped by 1 base and J by 11 bases, with 14 bases between them. Per the germline V gene, CDR1 is MNHNS and CDR2 is SASEGT. CDR3 length: 13 amino acids. CDR3 sequence (DNA): TGTGCCAGCAGTGAAGTTCCGGGGGATACGGCTTTCTTT. This gives the protein CASSEVPGDTAFF.

The rearrangement joins TRBV19 to TRBJ2-2; weak D call: TRBD2 (5 bases). CDR1 and CDR2 (germline): LNHDA, SQIVND (reference sequence). There are 14 residues in the CDR3. V was shortened by 4 bases and J by 4 bases, with 10 bases between the two germline ends. CDR3 residues: CASSKSGVTGELFF. The CDR3 DNA reads as TGTGCCAGTAGTAAAAGCGGAGTCACCGGGGAGCTGTTTTTT.

Regarding this clone: Other DNA sequences from this sample encode an identical CDR3 as well. The chain uses TRBV28 and TRBJ1-2; the D gene is possibly TRBD1 (5 bases). CDR3 size: 13 residues. V dropped 3 bases and J dropped 3 bases, with 8 bases sitting between them. CDR1 and CDR2 from the germline V gene are MDHEN and SYDVKM. CDR3 region: CASSLGGHYGYTF. The CDR3 DNA sequence: TGTGCCAGCAGTTTGGGGGGTCACTATGGCTACACCTTC.

CDR3 DNA sequence: TGTGCCAGCAGTTTATTCCCCGCGGGGGGGCCCCCCGGGGAGCTGTTTTTT. This translates into CASSLFPAGGPPGELFF. This chain links TRBV27 with TRBJ2-2; 9 nucleotides align to TRBD2. CDR1 is MNHEY and CDR2 is SMNVEV in the germline V gene (reference sequence). Trimming took 1 base from V and 6 from J; bases not matched to a gene: 9. The CDR3 length is 17 residues.

The rearrangement links TRBV3-1 (or the pseudogene TRBV3-2) to TRBJ2-7; 7 bases line up with TRBD1. Per the germline V gene, CDR1 is LGHDT and CDR2 is YNNKEL (reference sequence). The CDR3 consists of 14 residues. V was pared by 1 base and J by 2 bases, with 2 bases of the junction left unmatched. This chain's CDR3 is CASSQGTGPYEQYF. DNA of the CDR3: TGTGCCAGCAGCCAAGGGACAGGCCCCTACGAGCAGTACTTC.

The chain uses TRBV5-6 and TRBJ2-7; D perhaps matches TRBD1 (6 bases). This CDR3 contains 14 residues. Trimming pared 7 bases from V and 2 bases from J, leaving 16 bases between. Per germline, CDR1 SGHDT and CDR2 YYEEEE. The CDR3: CASFGQSLTYEQYF. DNA of the CDR3: TGTGCCAGCTTCGGACAGTCTTTAACCTACGAGCAGTACTTC. Complete variable domain (other parts from reference TRBV5-6 and TRBJ2-7): DAGVTQSPTHLIKTRGQQVTLRCSPKSGHDTVSWYQQALGQGPQFIFQYYEEEERQRGNFPDRFSGHQFPNYSSELNVNALLLGDSALYLCASFGQSLTYEQYFGPGTRLTVT.

The chain couples TRBV2 to TRBJ2-1; D is unresolved. The CDR3 runs 11 residues. The ends were cut back, 5 bases at V and 4 bases at J, with 3 bases in the middle. Per the germline V gene, CDR1 is SNHLY and CDR2 is FYNNEI. The CDR3 DNA is TGTGCCAGCAGTCCATACAATGAGCAGTTCTTC. Amino acid sequence: CASSPYNEQFF.

V and J are TRBV5-4 and TRBJ2-5; 9 nucleotides align to TRBD1. CDR1 is SGHNT, CDR2 YYREEE, per germline (reference sequence). The CDR3 loop spans 15 amino acids. Losses at the gene ends were 0 bases for V and 5 bases for J; bases not matched to a gene: 5. The DNA of the CDR3 is TGTGCCAGCAGCTTGGCCGGGACAGGGACGGAGACCCAGTACTTC. Its translation is CASSLAGTGTETQYF.

This clone was detected only a few times. The V and J genes are TRBV5-1 and TRBJ2-5; D possibly corresponds to TRBD2 (6 bases). Germline CDR1 is SGHRS and CDR2 is YFSETQ. The CDR3 runs 13 residues. The V end lost 3 bases, the J end lost 2 bases, and 8 bases lay between the germline ends. CDR3 coding DNA: TGCGCCAGCAGCTGGGGACTGCAAGAGACCCAGTACTTC. Translation gives CASSWGLQETQYF.

The sample holds one count of this clone. The CDR3 sequence: CASSVEAVRADTQYF. The CDR3 nucleotides are TGTGCCAGCAGCGTAGAGGCGGTGAGGGCAGATACGCAGTATTTT. The chain recombines TRBV9 with TRBJ2-3; the D gene is possibly TRBD2 (5 bases). From germline, CDR1 is SGDLS and CDR2 YYNGEE. V shed 0 bases and J shed 4 bases, with 12 bases lying between them. The CDR3 covers 15 residues.

This clone has only one observation. The V gene is TRBV5-1, the J gene TRBJ2-3; D is ambiguous. Germline V gene sequence: CDR1 SGHRS, CDR2 YFSETQ. There are 12 residues in the CDR3. The V end was cut by 3 bases, the J end by 2 bases, with 4 bases between. The CDR3: CASSSTTDTQYF. The DNA of the CDR3 is TGCGCCAGCAGCTCTACCACAGATACGCAGTATTTT.

The chain carries TRBV7-9 and TRBJ2-1; 7 bases match TRBD2. The CDR3 is 14 amino acids. Germline lookup yields CDR1 SEHNR and CDR2 FQNEAQ (reference sequence). The trim removed 2 bases at V and 5 bases at J, leaving 3 bases unmatched. The CDR3, as DNA: TGTGCCAGCAGCTTATCCGGGACTAACAATGAGCAGTTCTTC. The encoded protein is CASSLSGTNNEQFF.

The rearrangement links TRBV6-6 to TRBJ2-3; possible D gene TRBD2, 6 bases. V lost 6 bases and J 2 bases, leaving 12 bases between the germline ends. The germline V gene has CDR1 MNHNY and CDR2 SVGAGI (reference sequence). This CDR3 contains 14 residues. The CDR3 bases are TGTGCCAGCAGCCGCGGGGACTTCACAGATACGCAGTATTTT. It encodes CASSRGDFTDTQYF.

The chain employs TRBV24-1 and TRBJ1-2; 7 bases align to TRBD1. Trimming took 6 bases from V and 4 from J; bases not matched to a gene: 7. CDR1 is KGHDR and CDR2 is SFDVKD in the germline V gene. This CDR3 is 14 amino acids long. CDR3 region: CATSRGGPSYGYTF. The CDR3 coding sequence is TGTGCCACCAGTCGAGGGGGCCCTTCCTATGGCTACACCTTC.

The genes are TRBV10-3 and TRBJ1-2, with D possibly being TRBD1 (5 bases). Germline assignment: CDR1 ENHRY and CDR2 SYGVKD. CDR3 length: 15 amino acids. V was clipped by 0 bases and J by 3 bases, with 11 bases between them. This chain's CDR3 is CAISESGGPHYGYTF. DNA of the CDR3: TGTGCCATCAGTGAGTCGGGGGGACCGCACTATGGCTACACCTTC.

The genes are TRBV19 and TRBJ1-5, with 8 nucleotides matching TRBD1. This CDR3 comprises 17 residues. V was pared by 2 bases and J by 7 bases, with 13 bases of the junction left unmatched. Germline V lookup: CDR1 LNHDA, CDR2 SQIVND (reference sequence). CDR3 bases: TGTGCCAGTAGTATACCGAGCCGCGGACAGGGTGGACAGCCCCAGCATTTT. It is translated as CASSIPSRGQGGQPQHF.

This clone was seen a few times. Other DNA sequences within the sample encode an identical CDR3. The chain uses TRBV5-1 and TRBJ1-4; possible D gene TRBD1, 6 bases. V lost 2 bases and J 5 bases, leaving 7 bases between the germline ends. Germline CDR1 is SGHRS and CDR2 is YFSETQ. CDR3 length equals 13 residues. The CDR3 protein is CASSLGGNEKLFF. In DNA form, the CDR3 reads TGCGCCAGCAGCTTAGGGGGAAATGAAAAACTGTTTTTT. Based on the CDR3 plus reference TRBV5-1 and TRBJ1-4, the full variable domain is KAGVTQTPRYLIKTRGQQVTLSCSPISGHRSVSWYQQTPGQGLQFLFEYFSETQRNKGNFPGRFSGRQFSNSRSEMNVSTLELGDSALYLCASSLGGNEKLFFGSGTQLSVL.

The chain is built from TRBV5-1 and TRBJ1-4; D unresolved. The V end was cut by 4 bases, the J end by 12 bases, with 13 bases between. This CDR3 is 12 amino acids long. Germline V gene data show CDR1 as SGHRS and CDR2 as YFSETQ. The CDR3 sequence: CASSGDGRELFF. CDR3 sequence (DNA): TGCGCCAGCAGCGGTGACGGGAGGGAACTGTTTTTT. Filled out from reference TRBV5-1 and TRBJ1-4, the complete variable domain reads KAGVTQTPRYLIKTRGQQVTLSCSPISGHRSVSWYQQTPGQGLQFLFEYFSETQRNKGNFPGRFSGRQFSNSRSEMNVSTLELGDSALYLCASSGDGRELFFGSGTQLSVL.

V is TRBV7-9 and J is TRBJ1-1; TRBD1 matches 10 bases. Germline-derived CDR1 and CDR2 are SEHNR and FQNEAQ (reference sequence). This CDR3 comprises 16 residues. V was pared by 7 bases and J by 10 bases, with 18 bases of the junction left unmatched. The CDR3 loop is CASTPTGGRGMVGAFF. DNA for the CDR3: TGTGCCAGCACGCCGACAGGGGGCCGGGGAATGGTCGGAGCTTTCTTT.

This clone has only one observation. The chain recombines TRBV4-1 with TRBJ1-1; no clear D gene. Trimming removed 4 bases from V and 0 bases from J, with 18 bases in between. The CDR3 extends over 17 amino acids. Germline V gene data show CDR1 as MGHRA and CDR2 as YSYEKL. This chain's CDR3 is CASSPGLPRSLNTEAFF. The CDR3 coding sequence is TGCGCCAGCAGCCCGGGTCTACCGCGGTCATTGAACACTGAAGCTTTCTTT.

This clone was observed many times. This chain links TRBV6-4 with TRBJ2-1; 11 positions match TRBD1. This CDR3 contains 15 residues. The V and J ends lost 6 bases and 3 bases, in that order; junction bases with no gene match: 4. The germline gives CDR1 MRHNA, CDR2 SNTAGT. CDR3: CASSAGTGGYNEQFF. As DNA, the CDR3 is TGTGCCAGCAGCGCCGGGACAGGGGGCTACAATGAGCAGTTCTTC.

This rearrangement joins TRBV12-5 to TRBJ1-2, with 7 bases that match TRBD1. In germline, CDR1 is LGHNT, CDR2 FRNRAP. V shed 3 bases, J shed 3 bases, and the junction held 4 bases outside the gene matches. This CDR3 region has 14 residues. In DNA, the CDR3 is TGTGCTAGTGGTTTTGGGGACAGCTACTATGGCTACACCTTC. It yields the protein CASGFGDSYYGYTF.

The V and J genes are TRBV30 and TRBJ1-3; a weak D match, TRBD1 (6 bases). This CDR3 has 15 residues. Trimming left V 0 bases short and J 2 bases short, with 11 bases between. The germline CDR1 and CDR2 sequences are GTSNPN and SVGIG (reference sequence). The CDR3 region has the DNA TGTGCCTGGAGTGTACATCCAGGGGCTGGAAACACCATATATTTT. Its translation is CAWSVHPGAGNTIYF.

This rearrangement joins TRBV5-1 to TRBJ2-7, with D unclear. V was clipped by 3 bases and J by 4 bases, with 11 bases between them. The CDR3 runs to 13 residues. CDR1 and CDR2 from the germline V gene are SGHRS and YFSETQ. The CDR3 region has the DNA TGCGCCAGCAGCTCCCCTCAGATATACGAGCAGTACTTC. Its protein product is CASSSPQIYEQYF.

The gene calls are TRBV5-8 and TRBJ2-5; possibly TRBD1 for D (7 bases). The CDR3 runs to 14 residues. CDR1 SGHTS and CDR2 YDEGEE come from the germline V gene. V lost 4 bases and J 5 bases, leaving 15 bases between the germline ends. The CDR3 is CASSAGQFVETQYF. The CDR3 DNA follows: TGTGCCAGCAGCGCGGGACAGTTTGTGGAGACCCAGTACTTC.

The rearrangement joins TRBV4-1 to TRBJ2-3, with D possibly matching TRBD2 (5 bases). From germline, CDR1 is MGHRA and CDR2 YSYEKL. This CDR3 has 17 amino acids. Trimming took off 0 bases at V and 0 bases at J, with 13 bases between the two ends. CDR3 DNA sequence: TGCGCCAGCAGCCAAGAAGACCTAGCTCCTAGCACAGATACGCAGTATTTT. It is translated as CASSQEDLAPSTDTQYF.

CDR3 coding DNA: TGTGCCAGCACCGTGAGGGAGCACTATGGCTACACCTTC. It encodes CASTVREHYGYTF. The V call is TRBV2, the J call TRBJ1-2; D uncertain. The CDR3 contains 13 residues. The V gene lost 7 bases and the J gene lost 3 bases, with 12 bases spanning the gap. CDR1 and CDR2 (germline): SNHLY, FYNNEI. The whole variable domain, filled in from reference TRBV2 and TRBJ1-2, reads EPEVTQTPSHQVTQMGQEVILRCVPISNHLYFYWYRQILGQKVEFLVSFYNNEISEKSEIFDDQFSVERPDGSNFTLKIRSTKLEDSAMYFCASTVREHYGYTFGSGTRLTVV.

Here the CDR3 reads CASSFITDDTQYF. The CDR3 DNA is TGCGCCAGCAGCTTTATAACAGACGATACGCAGTATTTT. The chain is built from TRBV5-1 and TRBJ2-3, with D hard to call. Trimming shortened V by 2 bases and J by 6 bases, and 10 bases separated the two germline ends. The CDR3 extends over 13 amino acids. Germline-derived CDR1 and CDR2 are SGHRS and YFSETQ.